Below, 19 T cell receptor beta chains from the same sample are listed, as sequenced in a study of cytomegalovirus exposure and HLA in healthy donors. The assay was immunoSEQ multiplex PCR, and TCRdb's table has in-frame clones only and misses some. In the table there are 150,000 to 250,000 clones, 84% of which are singletons. Sequenced: PBMCs. These receptor sequences come from a woman younger than 45 in good health and CMV-seropositive.

This clone turned up a few times. This chain links TRBV15 with TRBJ1-1; D is ambiguous. CDR1 LNHNV and CDR2 YYDKDF come from the germline V gene (reference sequence). The CDR3 loop spans 14 amino acids. V was trimmed by 0 bases and J by 1 base, leaving 6 bases between them. The CDR3 coding sequence is TGTGCCACCAGCAGAGAGGCAGGGAACACTGAAGCTTTCTTT. It codes for CATSREAGNTEAFF.

J is TRBJ2-2 and V is TRBV7-9, with 12 bases lining up with TRBD2. CDR3 length: 18 amino acids. The junction had 9 bases not matched to a gene; V was cut back by 3 bases and J by 4 bases. Per the germline V gene, CDR1 is SEHNR and CDR2 is FQNEAQ (reference sequence). The CDR3 sequence: CASSLLAGGPIVTGELFF. CDR3 nucleotides: TGTGCCAGCAGCTTGCTAGCGGGAGGGCCGATCGTCACCGGGGAGCTGTTTTTT.

This sequence joins TRBV2 and TRBJ2-1; 12 positions agree with TRBD2. Germline CDR1 SNHLY, CDR2 FYNNEI. Trimming cost V 4 bases and J 8 bases; bases outside gene matches: 12. The CDR3 loop spans 17 amino acids. CDR3 DNA sequence: TGTGCCAGCAGTGGCCGGTCTAGCGGGAGGGGTCGCGATGAGCAGTTCTTC. Translated: CASSGRSSGRGRDEQFF.

This chain joins TRBV4-2 and TRBJ1-2, with 8 nucleotides matching TRBD1. The CDR3 spans 15 residues. Trimming at V came to 0 bases and at J to 7 bases, leaving 7 bases not matched to a gene. CDR1 LGHNA and CDR2 YNFKEQ come from the germline V gene. In DNA form, the CDR3 reads TGTGCCAGCAGCCAAGAAAGGCAGGGGGCGGGTGGCTACACCTTC. As protein: CASSQERQGAGGYTF.

The CDR3 reads CASSLVGSQTGELFF. CDR3 in DNA: TGCGCCAGCAGCTTGGTGGGGAGCCAGACCGGGGAGCTGTTTTTT. This rearrangement joins TRBV5-1 to TRBJ2-2, with D tentatively TRBD2 (5 bases). This CDR3 spans 15 amino acids. Trimming removed 0 bases from V and 5 bases from J, with 11 bases in between. In germline, CDR1 is SGHRS, CDR2 YFSETQ.

V usage is TRBV15 and J usage is TRBJ2-7, with TRBD2 identical over 9 bases. Per germline, CDR1 LNHNV and CDR2 YYDKDF (reference sequence). This CDR3 region has 16 residues. The trim removed 3 bases at V and 4 bases at J, leaving 10 bases unmatched. The DNA of the CDR3 is TGTGCCACCAGCAGGGATCTGGGCGGGAGGGGTTACGAGCAGTACTTC. This gives the protein CATSRDLGGRGYEQYF.

The chain recombines TRBV7-9 with TRBJ2-3, with TRBD1 as a possible D gene (6 bases). V was clipped by 0 bases and J by 0 bases, with 7 bases between them. Germline V lookup: CDR1 SEHNR, CDR2 FQNEAQ (reference sequence). This CDR3 spans 15 amino acids. The CDR3 here is CASSLAGQSTDTQYF. The CDR3 region has the DNA TGTGCCAGCAGCTTAGCGGGACAAAGCACAGATACGCAGTATTTT.

The chain carries TRBV5-6 and TRBJ2-1; 7 positions agree with TRBD2. Per the germline V gene, CDR1 is SGHDT and CDR2 is YYEEEE. V gave up 9 bases and J gave up 9 bases; unmatched junction bases: 12. CDR3 length: 13 residues. The CDR3 nucleotides are TGTGCCACCCACGCCCGGGGAGGGACTGAGCAGTTCTTC. Translation gives CATHARGGTEQFF.

The chain carries TRBV5-4 and TRBJ1-2; no clear D gene. CDR3 length: 14 amino acids. V lost 2 bases, J lost 5 bases, and 13 bases lay in between. Germline lookup yields CDR1 SGHNT and CDR2 YYREEE (reference sequence). DNA of the CDR3: TGTGCCAGCAGCTTAGATCGGTTGACTTATGGCTACACCTTC. Its translation is CASSLDRLTYGYTF.

The V call is TRBV2, the J call TRBJ1-5; D gene uncertain. The V gene lost 8 bases and the J gene lost 6 bases, with 14 bases spanning the gap. In germline, CDR1 is SNHLY, CDR2 FYNNEI. The CDR3 has 13 amino acids. The CDR3 DNA is TGTGCCAGCGGGGTGGAGGTCGGTCAGCCCCAGCATTTT. Translated: CASGVEVGQPQHF.

This clone was detected once. CDR3 in DNA: TGTGCCAGCAGTTACTCCATGAACACTGAAGCTTTCTTT. It specifies CASSYSMNTEAFF. The J gene is TRBJ1-1, the V gene TRBV6-5, with D unclear. The CDR3 loop spans 13 amino acids. Trimming removed 0 bases at V and 0 bases at J, with 2 bases between. Per the germline V gene, CDR1 is MNHEY and CDR2 is SVGAGI.

The V gene is TRBV5-1, the J gene TRBJ2-1, with 7 bases that match TRBD1. V trimming: 0 bases; J trimming: 5 bases; junction bases outside the gene matches: 8. The germline CDR1 and CDR2 sequences are SGHRS and YFSETQ. This CDR3 has 16 residues. CDR3 coding DNA: TGCGCCAGCAGCTTGGGATTTGGGGACAGCAACAATGAGCAGTTCTTC. Its protein is CASSLGFGDSNNEQFF.

The V and J genes are TRBV2 and TRBJ2-1; TRBD1 might be the D (5 bases). This CDR3 region has 15 residues. V lost 4 bases and J lost 0, with 10 bases in between. Germline values: CDR1 SNHLY, CDR2 FYNNEI. CDR3 sequence: CASSVGPSSYNEQFF. Written as DNA, the CDR3 is TGTGCCAGCAGTGTGGGGCCTAGCTCCTACAATGAGCAGTTCTTC.

This chain uses TRBV18 with TRBJ1-4; TRBD1 matches 10 bases. Per the germline V gene, CDR1 is KGHSH and CDR2 is LQKENI. Trimming removed 7 bases from V and 8 bases from J; junction bases left unmatched: 7. The CDR3 is 14 residues long. The CDR3 region has the DNA TGTGCCAGCTTGTCCGGGACAGGGGACGAAAAACTGTTTTTT. Its translation: CASLSGTGDEKLFF.

J is TRBJ2-1 and V is TRBV19; TRBD2 agrees at 8 bases. This CDR3 has 14 amino acids. Germline CDR1 and CDR2: LNHDA and SQIVND (reference sequence). Trimming at V came to 3 bases and at J to 9 bases, leaving 7 bases not matched to a gene. The CDR3, as DNA: TGTGCCAGTAGTATTCGGGGGGGCTCGGGTGAGCAGTTCTTC. It codes for CASSIRGGSGEQFF.

This clone has just one count. Other DNA sequences within the sample encode an identical CDR3. This chain connects TRBV5-6 to TRBJ2-5; D uncertain. Trimming removed 1 base at V and 5 bases at J, with 3 bases between. CDR1 SGHDT and CDR2 YYEEEE come from the germline V gene. This CDR3 contains 11 residues. The CDR3 nucleotides read TGTGCCAGCAGCTTGCGTGAGACCCAGTACTTC. Its protein product is CASSLRETQYF.

The chain is built from TRBV6-5 and TRBJ1-5; 8 bases match TRBD1. In germline, CDR1 is MNHEY, CDR2 SVGAGI. The ends lost 4 bases at V and 7 bases at J; junction bases unmatched: 3. CDR3 size: 13 residues. The CDR3 nucleotides are TGTGCCAGCAGTTCACAGGGGGAACAGCCCCAGCATTTT. The encoded protein is CASSSQGEQPQHF.

This clone occurred a few times. The chain is built from TRBV7-9 and TRBJ2-2, with TRBD2 matching 9 bases. Germline V gives CDR1 SEHNR, CDR2 FQNEAQ (reference sequence). Germline trimming cut 5 bases from V and 7 bases from J; bases unmatched to any gene: 8. This CDR3 comprises 15 residues. The CDR3 coding sequence is TGTGCCAGCAGCCCGTCCGGGACTAGCTTCGGGGAGCTGTTTTTT. It yields the protein CASSPSGTSFGELFF. The variable domain in full, with the rest retrieved from reference TRBV7-9 and TRBJ2-2, is DTGVSQNPRHKITKRGQNVTFRCDPISEHNRLYWYRQTLGQGPEFLTYFQNEAQLEKSRLLSDRFSAERPKGSFSTLEIQRTEQGDSAMYLCASSPSGTSFGELFFGEGSRLTVL.

This clone showed up just once. This chain uses TRBV5-1 with TRBJ2-3; D is possibly TRBD1 (5 bases). Germline values: CDR1 SGHRS, CDR2 YFSETQ. V dropped 5 bases and J dropped 3 bases, with 16 bases sitting between them. This CDR3 has 15 amino acids. The CDR3 DNA reads as TGCGCCAGCAGTGGTGTTGCAGGGCAAACAGATACGCAGTATTTT. It is translated as CASSGVAGQTDTQYF.